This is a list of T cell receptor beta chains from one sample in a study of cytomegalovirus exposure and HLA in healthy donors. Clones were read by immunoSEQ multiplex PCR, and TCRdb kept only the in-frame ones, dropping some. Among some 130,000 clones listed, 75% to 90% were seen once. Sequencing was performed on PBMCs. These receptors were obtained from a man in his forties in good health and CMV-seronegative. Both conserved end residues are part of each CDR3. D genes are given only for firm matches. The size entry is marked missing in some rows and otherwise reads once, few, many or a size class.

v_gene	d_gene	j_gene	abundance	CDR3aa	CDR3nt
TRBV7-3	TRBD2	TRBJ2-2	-	CASSSMSTSGRTGELFF	TGTGCCAGCAGCTCTATGTCGACTAGCGGGAGAACCGGGGAGCTGTTTTTT
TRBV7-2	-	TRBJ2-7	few	CASSFTAHYEQYF	TGTGCCAGCAGCTTTACAGCCCACTACGAGCAGTACTTC
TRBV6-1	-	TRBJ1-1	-	CASTYKIEAFF	TGTGCCAGCACTTACAAAATTGAAGCTTTCTTT
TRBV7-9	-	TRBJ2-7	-	CASSKQGDAYEQYF	TGTGCCAGCAGCAAACAGGGTGACGCCTACGAGCAGTACTTC
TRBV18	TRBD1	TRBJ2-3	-	CASSPPQGENSDTQYF	TGTGCCAGCTCACCACCCCAGGGGGAGAACTCAGATACGCAGTATTTT
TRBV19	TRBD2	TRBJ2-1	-	CASSIGSGSFDEQFF	TGTGCCAGTAGTATAGGAAGCGGGAGTTTCGATGAGCAGTTCTTC
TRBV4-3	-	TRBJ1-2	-	CASSQARVANGYTF	TGCGCCAGCAGCCAAGCTCGGGTGGCTAATGGCTACACCTTC
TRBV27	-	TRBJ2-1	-	CASSSGGSYNEQFF	TGTGCCAGCAGCTCCGGGGGCTCCTACAATGAGCAGTTCTTC
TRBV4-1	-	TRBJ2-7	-	CASSQVLQGSSYEQYF	TGCGCCAGCAGCCAAGTCTTGCAGGGGTCGTCCTACGAGCAGTACTTC
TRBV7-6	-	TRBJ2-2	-	CASSLETVNTGELFF	TGTGCCAGCAGCTTAGAGACAGTGAACACCGGGGAGCTGTTTTTT
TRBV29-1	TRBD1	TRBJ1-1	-	CSVEGWGQRDTEAFF	TGCAGCGTTGAAGGTTGGGGACAGCGGGACACTGAAGCTTTCTTT
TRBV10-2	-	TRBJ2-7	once	CASGVAEQYF	TGCGCCAGCGGGGTAGCGGAGCAGTACTTC
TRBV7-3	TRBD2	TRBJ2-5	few	CASSLSGGTGETQYF	TGTGCCAGCAGCTTATCGGGGGGGACTGGAGAGACCCAGTACTTC
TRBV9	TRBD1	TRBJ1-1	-	CASSVEGTDGEAFF	TGTGCCAGCAGCGTAGAGGGGACAGACGGTGAAGCTTTCTTT
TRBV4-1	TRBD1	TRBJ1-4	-	CASSQGTGFEKLFF	TGCGCCAGCAGCCAAGGGACAGGGTTTGAAAAACTGTTTTTT
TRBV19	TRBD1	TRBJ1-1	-	CASSSLRGNTEAFF	TGTGCCAGTAGTAGCCTCAGGGGGAATACTGAAGCTTTCTTT
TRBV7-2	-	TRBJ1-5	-	CASSLSRGQPQHF	TGTGCCAGCAGCTTATCGAGAGGTCAGCCCCAGCATTTT
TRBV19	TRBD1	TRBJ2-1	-	CASSPRDRVYEQFF	TGTGCCAGTAGTCCCCGGGACAGGGTCTATGAGCAGTTCTTC
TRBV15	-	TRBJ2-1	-	CATSRDRGNNEQFF	TGTGCCACCAGCAGAGACAGGGGTAATAATGAGCAGTTCTTC
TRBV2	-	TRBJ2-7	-	CASSETGSYEQYF	TGTGCCAGCAGTGAAACAGGGTCCTACGAGCAGTACTTC
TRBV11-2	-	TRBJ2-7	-	CASSLELGSFYEQYF	TGTGCCAGCAGCTTAGAGTTGGGCTCTTTCTACGAGCAGTACTTC
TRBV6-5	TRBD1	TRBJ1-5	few	CASSLDRNGNQPQHF	TGTGCCAGCAGTTTGGACAGGAATGGCAATCAGCCCCAGCATTTT
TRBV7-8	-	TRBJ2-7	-	CASSLSPGDEQYF	TGTGCCAGCAGCCTATCCCCAGGGGACGAGCAGTACTTC
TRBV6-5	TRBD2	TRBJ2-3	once	CASRRDYSSTDTQYF	TGTGCCAGCAGGCGGGACTACTCCAGCACAGATACGCAGTATTTT
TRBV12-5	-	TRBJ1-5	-	CASGSSGNQPQHF	TGTGCTAGTGGTTCCTCGGGGAATCAGCCCCAGCATTTT
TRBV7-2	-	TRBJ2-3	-	CASSFISGTDTQYF	TGTGCCAGCAGCTTCATAAGCGGCACAGATACGCAGTATTTT
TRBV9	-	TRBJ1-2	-	CASSVGRFGYTF	TGTGCCAGCAGCGTAGGTCGTTTCGGCTACACCTTC
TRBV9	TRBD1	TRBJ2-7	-	CASSVGGTGTYEQYF	TGTGCCAGCAGCGTCGGTGGGACAGGTACCTACGAGCAGTACTTC
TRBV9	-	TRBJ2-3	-	CASSVRGYTDTQYF	TGTGCCAGCAGCGTCAGGGGTTACACAGATACGCAGTATTTT
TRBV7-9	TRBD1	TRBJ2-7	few	CASSLKRTGAYEQYF	TGTGCCAGCAGCTTAAAACGGACAGGGGCCTACGAGCAGTACTTC
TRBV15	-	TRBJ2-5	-	CATSRGAAGGETQYF	TGTGCCACCAGCAGAGGGGCGGCCGGAGGAGAGACCCAGTACTTC
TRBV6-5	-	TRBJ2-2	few	CASSEGLGTGELFF	TGTGCCAGCAGTGAGGGACTTGGGACCGGGGAGCTGTTTTTT
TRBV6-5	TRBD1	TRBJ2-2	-	CASTTGTGVTGELFF	TGTGCCAGCACTACCGGGACAGGGGTCACCGGGGAGCTGTTTTTT
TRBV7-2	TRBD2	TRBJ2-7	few	CASSLGTSGAPYEQYF	TGTGCCAGCAGCTTAGGGACTAGCGGGGCCCCCTACGAGCAGTACTTC
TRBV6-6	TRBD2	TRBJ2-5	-	CASSYGGEGAETQYF	TGTGCCAGCAGTTACGGGGGGGAGGGCGCTGAGACCCAGTACTTC
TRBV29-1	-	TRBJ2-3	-	CSAVSHGGNTQYF	TGCAGCGCCGTTTCGCATGGCGGGAATACGCAGTATTTT
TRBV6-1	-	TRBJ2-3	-	CASSESSLTDTQYF	TGTGCCAGCAGTGAATCTAGCCTAACAGATACGCAGTATTTT
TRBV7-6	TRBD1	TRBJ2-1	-	CASSSGQGEFF	TGTGCCAGCAGCTCGGGACAGGGGGAGTTCTTC
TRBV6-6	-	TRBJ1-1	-	CASSPTSGQTEAFF	TGTGCCAGCAGCCCTACCTCCGGACAAACTGAAGCTTTCTTT
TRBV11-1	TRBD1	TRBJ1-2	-	CASSPDGQGLKGYTF	TGTGCCAGCAGCCCAGATGGACAGGGTTTAAAAGGCTACACCTTC
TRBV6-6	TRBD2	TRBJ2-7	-	CASSLPGGGVYEQYF	TGTGCCAGCAGCCTCCCCGGGGGGGGAGTATACGAGCAGTACTTC
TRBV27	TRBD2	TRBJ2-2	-	CASRPLGLGGGRNTGELFF	TGTGCCAGCAGACCCCTGGGGTTGGGGGGAGGGCGGAACACCGGGGAGCTGTTTTTT
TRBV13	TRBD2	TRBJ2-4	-	CASSFASGSSPNIQYF	TGTGCCAGCAGCTTCGCTAGCGGGAGTTCCCCAAACATTCAGTACTTC